One and the same sample provided the 17 T cell receptor beta chains below, sequenced in a study of CD8+CD57+ T cells in acquired aplastic anemia. TCR beta VDJ and CDR3 profiles were obtained from a genomic DNA template. One entry per CDR3 protein, called by TCRdb with MiXCR from the reads. Of about 220,000 distinct CDR3 sequences in the sample, approximately 35% were seen once. Material: sorted CD4+, CD8+, or CD8+CD57+ T cells (not recorded which) from PBMCs. The receptors come from a human donor in good health, serving as a control.

This clonotype was detected many times. The chain is built from TRBV2 and TRBJ1-2; the match to TRBD1 covers 8 bases. J lost 4 bases, V lost 4 bases, and 8 bases had no gene match. This CDR3 has 15 residues. CDR1 and CDR2 (germline): SNHLY, FYNNEI. CDR3 sequence: CASSASGTGSYGYTF. CDR3 in DNA: TGTGCCAGCAGTGCTAGCGGGACAGGCAGCTATGGCTACACCTTC.

This clonotype showed up just a few times. Because the CDR3 is missing its conserved closing phenylalanine or tryptophan, this is likely a read error. The DNA is left out, because the CDR3 cannot be placed on it with certainty; the CDR3 is given as TCRdb lists it. The chain joins TRBV6-1 to TRBJ2-3; TRBD1 is the table's D call, not checked against the DNA. CDR1 is MNHNS and CDR2 is SASEGT in the germline V gene. The CDR3 totals 10 residues, both ends included. CDR3 sequence: CASSEGQASL.

Regarding this clonotype: A much more abundant neighbour one base away suggests this may be a read error. This is likely a read error, given that the CDR3 carries no conserved phenylalanine or tryptophan at its end. CDR3: CSAYRLTGSEGTQYS. The DNA for the CDR3 is TGCAGTGCTTACAGACTGACAGGATCCGAGGGGACCCAGTACTCC. The J gene is TRBJ2-5, the V gene TRBV20-1, with D possibly being TRBD1 (6 bases). CDR3 size: 15 residues. Trimming removed 5 bases at V and 7 bases at J, with 23 bases between. CDR1 is DFQATT, CDR2 SNEGSKA, per germline (reference sequence).

This chain links TRBV3-1 with TRBJ1-2, with TRBD1 as a possible D gene (6 bases). Germline V gene sequence: CDR1 LGHDT, CDR2 YNNKEL (reference sequence). V was cut by 1 base and J by 0 bases, with 18 bases left in between. This CDR3 is 18 amino acids long. CDR3 region: CASSQGLPRRDTNYGYTF. The CDR3 nucleotides are TGTGCCAGCAGCCAAGGACTCCCCCGGCGGGACACTAACTATGGCTACACCTTC.

This chain links TRBV24-1 with TRBJ2-5, with D possibly TRBD2 on 6 matching bases. Near its end, the DNA agrees better with TRBJ2-1, so the J call may be wrong. The CDR3 has 16 amino acids. Germline CDR1 reads KGHDR; CDR2 reads SFDVKD. Here the CDR3 reads CATSDLEEGRQETQFF. CDR3 nucleotide sequence: TGTGCCACCAGTGATTTGGAGGAGGGACGACAAGAGACCCAGTTCTTC.

A few counts support this clonotype. The rearrangement links TRBV27 to TRBJ2-7; 10 nucleotides match TRBD2. The CDR3 length is 15 residues. CDR1 MNHEY and CDR2 SMNVEV come from the germline V gene (reference sequence). Germline trimming cut 2 bases from V and 5 bases from J; bases unmatched to any gene: 6. CDR3 sequence: CASSLSGRAINEQYF. CDR3 nucleotides: TGTGCCAGCAGTTTAAGCGGGAGGGCCATTAACGAGCAGTACTTC.

In its sample, this clonotype was seen a few times. A much larger clone lies one base from this, so it may be a read error. The gene calls are TRBV20-1 and TRBJ2-1; 11 bases map to TRBD1. V gave up 5 bases and J gave up 10 bases; unmatched junction bases: 7. Germline CDR1 and CDR2: DFQATT and SNEGSKA (reference sequence). This CDR3 comprises 13 residues. The CDR3 DNA is TGCAGTGCTGGACAGGGGGCCTCCTACGAGCAGTTCTTC. The encoded protein is CSAGQGASYEQFF.

There are a few counts of this clonotype. The chain carries TRBV5-6 and TRBJ2-7; D uncertain. The germline V gene has CDR1 SGHDT and CDR2 YYEEEE. The V and J ends lost 3 bases and 0 bases respectively, with 13 bases between them. The CDR3 length is 15 residues. This CDR3 reads CASSYFLGISYEQYF. CDR3 coding DNA: TGTGCCAGCAGCTACTTCCTAGGGATCTCCTACGAGCAGTACTTC.

The chain combines TRBV19 with TRBJ1-1, with a weak D call TRBD1 (6 bases). This CDR3 comprises 15 residues. CDR1 and CDR2 from the germline V gene are LNHDA and SQIVND (reference sequence). Trimming shortened V by 5 bases and J by 3 bases, and 16 bases separated the two germline ends. The CDR3 sequence is CASSARGGGYTEAFF. CDR3 nucleotide sequence: TGTGCCAGTAGTGCCCGGGGAGGGGGTTACACTGAAGCTTTCTTT.

This chain uses TRBV2 with TRBJ1-2; 10 bases are a match to TRBD1. In germline, CDR1 is SNHLY, CDR2 FYNNEI. With 7 bases clipped from V and 8 bases from J, the junction kept 13 bases outside the gene matches. The CDR3 contains 15 residues. The CDR3 loop is CASTPPSGTGAGYTF. Here the CDR3 DNA reads TGTGCCAGCACCCCTCCTTCCGGGACAGGGGCCGGCTACACCTTC.

This clonotype was seen many times. J is TRBJ2-7 and V is TRBV4-1; perhaps TRBD2 as D (7 bases). CDR1 is MGHRA and CDR2 is YSYEKL in the germline V gene. With 3 bases removed from V and 5 bases from J, the gap between germline ends came to 11 bases. The CDR3 length is 13 residues. The CDR3 is CASSQFGGHEQYF. The CDR3 DNA reads TGCGCCAGCAGCCAGTTCGGGGGGCACGAGCAGTACTTC.

The rearrangement uses TRBV24-1 and TRBJ1-1; a weak D match, TRBD1 (6 bases). Trimming left V 5 bases short and J 8 bases short, with 14 bases between. Germline V gives CDR1 KGHDR, CDR2 SFDVKD. The CDR3 has 13 residues. The CDR3 DNA follows: TGTGCCACCAGTGGTGCACAGGGTGGGGAAGCTTTCTTT. Residues: CATSGAQGGEAFF.

V usage is TRBV20-1 and J usage is TRBJ1-1, with 8 positions matching TRBD1. This CDR3 spans 19 amino acids. CDR1 and CDR2 (germline): DFQATT, SNEGSKA (reference sequence). V shed 3 bases and J 3 bases; nucleotides not matched to a gene: 21. The CDR3 loop is CSARLQEYRDRTMDTEAFF. The CDR3 nucleotides are TGCAGTGCTAGGCTCCAGGAATACCGGGACAGGACCATGGACACTGAAGCTTTCTTT.

This clonotype came up many times. The CDR3 loop reads CAIRRLAGLEDTQYF. The CDR3 bases are TGTGCCATCAGAAGGTTAGCGGGTTTAGAAGATACGCAGTATTTT. The chain employs TRBV10-3 and TRBJ2-3, with 7 bases that match TRBD2. J lost 5 bases, V lost 6 bases, and 11 bases had no gene match. The CDR3 contains 15 residues. Germline V CDR1 and CDR2: ENHRY, SYGVKD.

The CDR3 sequence: CASSAGGGARETQYF. Here the CDR3 DNA reads TGTGCCAGCAGTGCAGGCGGGGGGGCCAGGGAGACCCAGTACTTC. This chain joins TRBV2 and TRBJ2-5, with 9 bases aligning to TRBD2. CDR3 length: 15 amino acids. In germline, CDR1 is SNHLY, CDR2 FYNNEI. The trim removed 4 bases at V and 5 bases at J, leaving 8 bases unmatched.

This clonotype came up many times. CDR3 residues: CASSWLGTNGVGELFF. The CDR3 nucleotides read TGTGCCAGCAGCTGGTTGGGGACGAACGGGGTTGGGGAGCTGTTTTTT. The V and J genes are TRBV7-8 and TRBJ2-2, with D possibly called TRBD1 or TRBD2 (5 bases each). V was shortened by 4 bases and J by 8 bases, with 20 bases between the two germline ends. Germline lookup yields CDR1 SGHVS and CDR2 FQNEAQ. This CDR3 contains 16 residues.

This clonotype occurred a few times. The chain recombines TRBV27 with TRBJ1-2, with 7 bases identical to TRBD1. The CDR3 consists of 13 residues. J gave up 8 bases and V 2 bases, and 5 bases lay outside the gene matches. CDR1 is MNHEY and CDR2 is SMNVEV in the germline V gene (reference sequence). As DNA, the CDR3 is TGTGCCAGCAGTTTACTAGGGGGCAAGGGCTACACCTTC. It encodes CASSLLGGKGYTF.